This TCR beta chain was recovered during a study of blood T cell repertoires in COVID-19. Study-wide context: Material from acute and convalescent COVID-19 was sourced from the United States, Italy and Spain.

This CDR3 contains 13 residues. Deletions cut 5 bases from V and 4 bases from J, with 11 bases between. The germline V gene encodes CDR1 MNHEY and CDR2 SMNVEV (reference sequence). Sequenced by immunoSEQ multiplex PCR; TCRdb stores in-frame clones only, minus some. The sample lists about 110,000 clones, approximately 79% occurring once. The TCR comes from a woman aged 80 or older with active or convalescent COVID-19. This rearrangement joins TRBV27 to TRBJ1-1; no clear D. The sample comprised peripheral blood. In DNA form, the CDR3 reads TGTGCCAGCAGTAACGGGTTCTTCACTGAAGCTTTCTTT. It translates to CASSNGFFTEAFF.